A selection of T cell receptor beta chains follows, all from one sample in a study of cytomegalovirus exposure and HLA in healthy donors. Sequencing was performed with immunoSEQ multiplex PCR; in TCRdb, only in-frame clones are kept and a portion is missing. The sample lists a few hundred thousand clones; about 92% were seen once. The sequenced material came from PBMCs. The receptor source for this set is a woman in her 30s in good health and CMV-seronegative. CDR3s include the opening cysteine and the closing phenylalanine or tryptophan. The D gene is left open where the match is weak.

CSAQDRGNLREQYF	TGCAGCGCCCAGGACAGGGGAAACCTTCGCGAGCAGTACTTC	TRBD1	TRBV29-1	TRBJ2-7
CASSQGGGVNTEAFF	TGCGCCAGCAGCCAAGGAGGAGGGGTGAACACTGAAGCTTTCTTT	-	TRBV4-1	TRBJ1-1
CASSEVDMILRGNQPQHF	TGTGCCAGCAGTGAAGTCGACATGATCCTGAGAGGCAATCAGCCCCAGCATTTT	-	TRBV2	TRBJ1-5
CASSRQDLAGSAKNIQYF	TGTGCCAGTAGCAGACAGGATCTAGCGGGATCAGCCAAAAACATTCAGTACTTC	TRBD2	TRBV19	TRBJ2-4
CASSKTEDQPQHF	TGTGCCAGCAGTAAGACAGAAGATCAGCCCCAGCATTTT	-	TRBV27	TRBJ1-5
CASGLGTSGAYEQYF	TGTGCTAGTGGTTTGGGGACTAGCGGAGCCTACGAGCAGTACTTC	TRBD2	TRBV12-5	TRBJ2-7
CASSISGGQETQYF	TGCGCCAGCAGCATTTCCGGAGGGCAAGAGACCCAGTACTTC	-	TRBV5-1	TRBJ2-5
CSVEGQEAYEQYF	TGCAGCGTTGAAGGACAGGAGGCCTACGAGCAGTACTTC	-	TRBV29-1	TRBJ2-7
CSVEDGVRTSGSTDTQYF	TGCAGCGTTGAAGATGGGGTGAGGACTAGCGGGAGTACAGATACGCAGTATTTT	TRBD2	TRBV29-1	TRBJ2-3
CASSPRGLLTDTEAFF	TGTGCCAGCTCACCGCGGGGCCTACTTACGGACACTGAAGCTTTCTTT	-	TRBV18	TRBJ1-1
CASSSLAVSSYNEQFF	TGTGCCAGCAGCTCACTAGCGGTAAGCTCCTACAATGAGCAGTTCTTC	TRBD2	TRBV7-8	TRBJ2-1
CASRMDRGENQPQHF	TGTGCCAGTAGGATGGACAGGGGGGAGAATCAGCCCCAGCATTTT	TRBD1	TRBV19	TRBJ1-5
CASSLTVGAGTGELFF	TGTGCCAGCAGCTTAACCGTGGGCGCGGGGACCGGGGAGCTGTTTTTT	-	TRBV5-8	TRBJ2-2
CASSQVAAERGGEQYF	TGTGCCAGCAGCCAAGTGGCCGCGGAACGTGGGGGCGAGCAGTACTTC	-	TRBV4-2	TRBJ2-7
CASSNWGGKESYEQYF	TGTGCCAGCAGTAACTGGGGGGGCAAAGAGTCCTACGAGCAGTACTTC	-	TRBV13	TRBJ2-7